A selection of T cell receptor beta chains follows, all from one sample in a study of T-cell memory formation after mild COVID-19. TCRdb used MiXCR to reprocess the 5' RACE reads, holding one entry per CDR3 protein. The profile shows more than 250,000 distinct CDR3 sequences, 15% to 20% of them singletons. Sequenced material: PBMCs or a T cell subset sorted from them (not recorded which). All receptors derive from a man aged 18 to 35 who had mild COVID-19 (a few samples of this study predate the infection). Cell type and time point are not known. The CDR3 runs from the conserved cysteine through the conserved F or W. D genes are given only for firm matches.

J gene,D gene,V gene,CDR3 protein
TRBJ1-2,NA,TRBV29-1,CSVEELDYGYNF
TRBJ1-6,NA,TRBV11-2,CASSLEGRGGSPLHF
TRBJ2-3,NA,TRBV28,CASSPPPDRATEYTDTQYF
TRBJ2-5,NA,TRBV6-5,CASSYEGGRSETQYF
TRBJ1-2,TRBD1,TRBV3-1,CASSQLDRTGFYGYTF
TRBJ2-4,NA,TRBV5-1,CASSFPTLAKNIQYF
TRBJ2-3,NA,TRBV7-2,CASSPPRGAGGADTQYF
TRBJ2-2,NA,TRBV20-1,CSARVAENTGELFF
TRBJ2-6,TRBD1,TRBV4-1,CASSQGGTGGSSGANVLTF
TRBJ2-1,NA,TRBV7-3,CASTPNTEQFF
TRBJ2-1,NA,TRBV7-2,CASSSYQRDYNEQFF
TRBJ1-5,TRBD1,TRBV6-5,CASRMDRHGNQPQHF
TRBJ1-6,NA,TRBV7-2,CASSSRPNSPLHF
TRBJ2-1,TRBD2,TRBV7-2,CASSFLPGEGGNEQFF
TRBJ2-1,TRBD1,TRBV5-1,CASSLDGDRVNNEQFF
TRBJ2-1,NA,TRBV6-5,CASSYSVYNEQFF
TRBJ2-2,TRBD1,TRBV12-3/TRBV12-4,CASRGGRAGELFF
TRBJ2-3,NA,TRBV5-1,CASGRGPGVDTQYF
TRBJ1-2,NA,TRBV14,CASSQRSANYGYTF
TRBJ1-2,NA,TRBV20-1,CSVPNRPRTIYGYTF
TRBJ1-1,NA,TRBV20-1,CSASDQGFEAFF
TRBJ2-3,NA,TRBV29-1,CSVEYSEGPDTQYF
TRBJ2-3,NA,TRBV25-1,CASSALAGRYVLDTQYF
TRBJ2-3,NA,TRBV3-1,CASSQGLADTQYF
TRBJ2-5,NA,TRBV2,CASSYTGGAETQYF
TRBJ2-4,NA,TRBV20-1,CSASPMDLGNIQYF
TRBJ1-2,TRBD1,TRBV3-1,CASSPAGGGNYGYTF
TRBJ1-2,NA,TRBV25-1,CASSESRKGGYTF
TRBJ1-6,TRBD1,TRBV5-1,CASSWTGSDSPLHF
TRBJ1-2,NA,TRBV20-1,CSARKARGYTF
TRBJ1-2,NA,TRBV4-3,CASSQVYPPRHGYTF
TRBJ2-2,NA,TRBV4-1,CASSQLRDRGELFF
TRBJ1-1,TRBD1,TRBV24-1,CATSFLGRGRYTEAFF
TRBJ1-1,NA,TRBV5-1,CASSLAGRADTEAFF
TRBJ1-6,NA,TRBV4-2,CASSQETGADNSPLHF
TRBJ1-4,NA,TRBV12-3/TRBV12-4,CASSFRGNNEKLFF
TRBJ2-5,TRBD1,TRBV20-1,CSARLKTGLLETQYF
TRBJ2-2,NA,TRBV24-1,CATSEGAPTGELFF
TRBJ2-5,NA,TRBV4-1,CASSQEVIQGLGETQYF
TRBJ1-1,NA,TRBV6-6,CASSPGRGYNTEAFF
TRBJ2-3,NA,TRBV25-1,CASSSRSGPDTQYF
TRBJ1-2,NA,TRBV29-1,CSVVEYGYTF
TRBJ2-2,TRBD2,TRBV6-5,CASTPSGGTGELFF
TRBJ2-2,TRBD1,TRBV28,CASSLMPGQGGGELFF
TRBJ2-3,NA,TRBV29-1,CSAVTGPSTDTQYF
TRBJ1-2,NA,TRBV20-1,CSARTQGKVGYTF
TRBJ1-5,NA,TRBV4-1,CASSHSRDVNWPQHF
TRBJ2-7,NA,TRBV5-5,CASSLDLFPYEQYF
TRBJ1-6,TRBD1,TRBV5-1,CASRRTTGISPLHF
TRBJ1-2,NA,TRBV4-3,CASSQDAGAISGYTF
TRBJ2-1,NA,TRBV28,CASSKNNEQFF
TRBJ2-3,NA,TRBV4-2,CASSQDLYGGTDTQYF
TRBJ2-1,TRBD2,TRBV7-8,CASSFGTSGGLDEQFF
TRBJ1-2,TRBD1,TRBV7-2,CASSLNLRGQGARGYTF
TRBJ2-5,NA,TRBV5-1,CASSAGARSQETQYF
TRBJ2-1,NA,TRBV5-1,CASSLQINEQFF
TRBJ2-1,NA,TRBV20-1,CSASRPSYNEQFF
TRBJ2-1,TRBD2,TRBV5-1,CASSGIGGDNEQFF
TRBJ2-7,NA,TRBV12-3/TRBV12-4,CASSLGRSSYEQYF